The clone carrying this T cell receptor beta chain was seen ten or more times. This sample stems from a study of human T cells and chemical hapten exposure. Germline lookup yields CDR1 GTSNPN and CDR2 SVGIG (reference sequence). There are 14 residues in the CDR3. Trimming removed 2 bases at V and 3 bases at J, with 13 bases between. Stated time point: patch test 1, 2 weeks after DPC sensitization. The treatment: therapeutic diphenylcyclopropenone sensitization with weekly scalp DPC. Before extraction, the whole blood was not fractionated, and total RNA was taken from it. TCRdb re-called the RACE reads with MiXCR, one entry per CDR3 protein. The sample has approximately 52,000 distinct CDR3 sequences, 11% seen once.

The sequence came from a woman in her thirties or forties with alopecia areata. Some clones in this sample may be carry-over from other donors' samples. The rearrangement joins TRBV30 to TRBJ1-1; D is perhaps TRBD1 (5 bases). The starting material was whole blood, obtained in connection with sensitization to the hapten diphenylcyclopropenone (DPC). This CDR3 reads CAWSFAGLYTEAFF. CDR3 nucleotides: TGTGCCTGGAGTTTCGCGGGGCTGTACACTGAAGCTTTCTTT.